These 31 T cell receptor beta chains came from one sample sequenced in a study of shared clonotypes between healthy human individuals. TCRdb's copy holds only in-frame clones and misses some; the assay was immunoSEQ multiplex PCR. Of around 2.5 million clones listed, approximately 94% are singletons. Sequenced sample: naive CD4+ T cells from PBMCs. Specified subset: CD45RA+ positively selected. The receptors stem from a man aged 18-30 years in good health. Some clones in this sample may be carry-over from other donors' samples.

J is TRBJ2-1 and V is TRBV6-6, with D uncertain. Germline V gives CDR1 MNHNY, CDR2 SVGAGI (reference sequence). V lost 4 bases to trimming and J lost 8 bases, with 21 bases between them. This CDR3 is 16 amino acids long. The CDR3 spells CASSSGPSALDDEQFF. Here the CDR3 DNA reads TGTGCCAGCAGTTCGGGTCCCTCGGCCCTAGATGATGAGCAGTTCTTC.

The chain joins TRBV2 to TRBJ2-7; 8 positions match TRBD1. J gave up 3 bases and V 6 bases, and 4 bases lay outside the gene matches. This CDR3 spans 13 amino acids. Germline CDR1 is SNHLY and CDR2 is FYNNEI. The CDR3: CASSPDRGYEQYF. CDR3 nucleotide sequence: TGTGCCAGCAGCCCTGACAGGGGCTACGAGCAGTACTTC.

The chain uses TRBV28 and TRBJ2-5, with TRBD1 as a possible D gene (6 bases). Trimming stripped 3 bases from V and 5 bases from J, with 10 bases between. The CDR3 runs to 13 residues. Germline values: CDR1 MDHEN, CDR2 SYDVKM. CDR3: CASSFAQGETQYF. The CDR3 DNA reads TGTGCCAGCAGTTTCGCGCAGGGGGAGACCCAGTACTTC.

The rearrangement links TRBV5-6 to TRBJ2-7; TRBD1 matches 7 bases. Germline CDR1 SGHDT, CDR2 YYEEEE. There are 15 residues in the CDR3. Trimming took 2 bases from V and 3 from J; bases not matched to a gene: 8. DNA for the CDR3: TGTGCCAGCAGCTTTCGACAGGGTGCCTTCTACGAGCAGTACTTC. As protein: CASSFRQGAFYEQYF.

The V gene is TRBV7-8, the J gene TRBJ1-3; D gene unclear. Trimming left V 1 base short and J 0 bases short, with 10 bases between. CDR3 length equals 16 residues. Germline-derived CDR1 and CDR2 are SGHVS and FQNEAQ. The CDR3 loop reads CASSLGTPYSGNTIYF. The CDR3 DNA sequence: TGTGCCAGCAGCTTAGGGACTCCTTACTCTGGAAACACCATATATTTT.

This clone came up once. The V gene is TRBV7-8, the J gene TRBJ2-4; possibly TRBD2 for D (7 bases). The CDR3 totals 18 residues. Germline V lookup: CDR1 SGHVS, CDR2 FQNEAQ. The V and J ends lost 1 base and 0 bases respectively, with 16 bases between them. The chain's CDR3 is CASSLGRGPLQAKNIQYF. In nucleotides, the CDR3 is TGTGCCAGCAGCTTAGGGCGGGGGCCCCTTCAAGCCAAAAACATTCAGTACTTC.

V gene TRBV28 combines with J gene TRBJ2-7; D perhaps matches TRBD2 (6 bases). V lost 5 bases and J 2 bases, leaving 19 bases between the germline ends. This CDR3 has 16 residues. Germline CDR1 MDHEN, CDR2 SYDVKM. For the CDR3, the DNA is TGTGCCAGCAGTGATTTTGAGACTAGGAATGCCTACGAGCAGTACTTC. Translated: CASSDFETRNAYEQYF.

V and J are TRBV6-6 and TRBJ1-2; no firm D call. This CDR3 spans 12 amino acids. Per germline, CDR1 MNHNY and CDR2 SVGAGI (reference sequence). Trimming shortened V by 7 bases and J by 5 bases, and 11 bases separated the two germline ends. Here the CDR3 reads CASTTGFYGYTF. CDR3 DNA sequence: TGTGCCAGCACCACGGGGTTTTATGGCTACACCTTC.

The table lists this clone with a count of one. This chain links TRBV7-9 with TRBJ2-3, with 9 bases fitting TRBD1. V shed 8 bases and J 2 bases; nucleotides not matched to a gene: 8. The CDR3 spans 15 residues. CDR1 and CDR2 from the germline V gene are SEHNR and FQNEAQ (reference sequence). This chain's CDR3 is CASAQGQGITDTQYF. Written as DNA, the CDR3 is TGTGCCAGCGCCCAAGGACAGGGGATCACAGATACGCAGTATTTT.

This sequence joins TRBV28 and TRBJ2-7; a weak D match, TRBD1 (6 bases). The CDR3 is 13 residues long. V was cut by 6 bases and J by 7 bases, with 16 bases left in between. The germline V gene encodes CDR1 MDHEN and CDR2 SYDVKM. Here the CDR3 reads CASSPTGIKEQYF. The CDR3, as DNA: TGTGCCAGCAGCCCTACAGGGATAAAAGAGCAGTACTTC.

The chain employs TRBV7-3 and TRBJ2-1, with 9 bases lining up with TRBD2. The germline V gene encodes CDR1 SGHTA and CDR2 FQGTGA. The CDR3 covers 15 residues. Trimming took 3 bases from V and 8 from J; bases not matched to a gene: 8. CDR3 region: CASSLGLAGSDEQFF. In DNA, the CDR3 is TGTGCCAGCAGCTTGGGTCTAGCGGGATCAGATGAGCAGTTCTTC. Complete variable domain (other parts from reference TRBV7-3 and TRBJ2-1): GAGVSQTPSNKVTEKGKYVELRCDPISGHTALYWYRQSLGQGPEFLIYFQGTGAADDSGLPNDRFFAVRPEGSVSTLKIQRTERGDSAVYLCASSLGLAGSDEQFFGPGTRLTVL.

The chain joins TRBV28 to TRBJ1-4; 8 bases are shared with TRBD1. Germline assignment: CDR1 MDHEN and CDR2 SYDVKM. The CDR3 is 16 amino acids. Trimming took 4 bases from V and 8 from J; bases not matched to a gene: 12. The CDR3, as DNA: TGTGCCAGCAGTTCACACGAGGACAGGGCTGGCGAAAAACTGTTTTTT. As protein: CASSSHEDRAGEKLFF.

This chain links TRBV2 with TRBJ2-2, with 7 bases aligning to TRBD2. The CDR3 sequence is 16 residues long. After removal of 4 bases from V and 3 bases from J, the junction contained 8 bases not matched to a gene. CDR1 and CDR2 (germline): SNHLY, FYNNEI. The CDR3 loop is CASSGLADWYTGELFF. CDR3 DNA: TGTGCCAGCAGTGGTCTAGCGGATTGGTACACCGGGGAGCTGTTTTTT.

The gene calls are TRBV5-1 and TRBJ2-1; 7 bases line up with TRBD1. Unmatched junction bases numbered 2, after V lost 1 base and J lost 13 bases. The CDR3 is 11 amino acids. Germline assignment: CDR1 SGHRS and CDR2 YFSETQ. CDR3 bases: TGCGCCAGCAGCTTGAACAGGGGACAGTTCTTC. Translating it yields CASSLNRGQFF.

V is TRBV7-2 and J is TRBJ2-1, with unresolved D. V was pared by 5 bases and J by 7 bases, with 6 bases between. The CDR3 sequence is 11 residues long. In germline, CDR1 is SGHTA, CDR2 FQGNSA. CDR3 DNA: TGTGCCAGCAGCCGGCGGAATGAGCAGTTCTTC. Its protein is CASSRRNEQFF.

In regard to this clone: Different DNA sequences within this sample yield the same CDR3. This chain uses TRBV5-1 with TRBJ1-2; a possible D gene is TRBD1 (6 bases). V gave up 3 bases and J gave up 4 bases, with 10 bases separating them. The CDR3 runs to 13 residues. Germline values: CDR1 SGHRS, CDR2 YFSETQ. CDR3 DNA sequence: TGCGCCAGCAGCTCTACAGGGACCTATGGCTACACCTTC. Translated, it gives CASSSTGTYGYTF.

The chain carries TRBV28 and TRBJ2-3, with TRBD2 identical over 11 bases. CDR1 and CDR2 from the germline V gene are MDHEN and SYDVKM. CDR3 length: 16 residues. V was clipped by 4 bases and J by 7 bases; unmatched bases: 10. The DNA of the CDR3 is TGTGCCAGCAGTTCTTCCGGGACTAGCGGTCTAAATACGCAGTATTTT. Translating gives CASSSSGTSGLNTQYF.

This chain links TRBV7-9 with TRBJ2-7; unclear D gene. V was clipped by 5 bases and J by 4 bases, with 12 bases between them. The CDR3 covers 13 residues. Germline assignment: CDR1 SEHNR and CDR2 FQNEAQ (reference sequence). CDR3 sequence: CASSPFNYYEQYF. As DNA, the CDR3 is TGTGCCAGCAGCCCTTTTAACTATTACGAGCAGTACTTC.

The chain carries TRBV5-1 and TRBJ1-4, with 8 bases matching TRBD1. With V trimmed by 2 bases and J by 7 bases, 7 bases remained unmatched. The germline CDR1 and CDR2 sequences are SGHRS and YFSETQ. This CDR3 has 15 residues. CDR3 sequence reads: CASSFGTGPGEKLFF. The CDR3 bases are TGCGCCAGCAGCTTCGGGACAGGTCCGGGTGAAAAACTGTTTTTT.

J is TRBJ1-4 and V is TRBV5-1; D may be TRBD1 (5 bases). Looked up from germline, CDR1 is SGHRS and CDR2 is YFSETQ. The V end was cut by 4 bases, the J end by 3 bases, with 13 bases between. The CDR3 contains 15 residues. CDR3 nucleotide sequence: TGCGCCAGCAGCCGAACCTCGGGGGCTAATGAAAAACTGTTTTTT. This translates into CASSRTSGANEKLFF.

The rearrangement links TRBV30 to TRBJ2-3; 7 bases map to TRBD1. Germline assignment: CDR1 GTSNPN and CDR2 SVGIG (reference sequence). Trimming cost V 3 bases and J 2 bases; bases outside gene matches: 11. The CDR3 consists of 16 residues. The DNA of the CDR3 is TGTGCCTGGAGCCCAACTGCAGGGGGATTCACAGATACGCAGTATTTT. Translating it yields CAWSPTAGGFTDTQYF.

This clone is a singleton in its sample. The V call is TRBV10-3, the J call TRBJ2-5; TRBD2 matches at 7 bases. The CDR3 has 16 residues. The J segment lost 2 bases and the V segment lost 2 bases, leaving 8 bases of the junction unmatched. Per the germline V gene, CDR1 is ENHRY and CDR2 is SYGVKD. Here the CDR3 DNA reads TGTGCCATCAGTGAGGGGTGGGAGCGGGAACAAGAGACCCAGTACTTC. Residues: CAISEGWEREQETQYF.

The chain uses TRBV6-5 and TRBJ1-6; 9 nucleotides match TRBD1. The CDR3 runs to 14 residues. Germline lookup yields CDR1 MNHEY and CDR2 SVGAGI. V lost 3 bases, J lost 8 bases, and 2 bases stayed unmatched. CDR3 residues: CASSYGQGYSPLHF. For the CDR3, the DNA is TGTGCCAGCAGTTATGGACAGGGGTATTCACCCCTCCACTTT.

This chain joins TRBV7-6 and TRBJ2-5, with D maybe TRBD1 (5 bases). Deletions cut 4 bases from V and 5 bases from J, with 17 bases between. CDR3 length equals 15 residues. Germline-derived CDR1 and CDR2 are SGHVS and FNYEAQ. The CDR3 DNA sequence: TGTGCCAGCAGCTCCCTCCCGCAGGGATCGGAGACCCAGTACTTC. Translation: CASSSLPQGSETQYF. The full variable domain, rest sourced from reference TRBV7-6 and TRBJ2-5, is GAGVSQSPRYKVTKRGQDVALRCDPISGHVSLYWYRQALGQGPEFLTYFNYEAQQDKSGLPNDRFSAERPEGSISTLTIQRTEQRDSAMYRCASSSLPQGSETQYFGPGTRLLVL.

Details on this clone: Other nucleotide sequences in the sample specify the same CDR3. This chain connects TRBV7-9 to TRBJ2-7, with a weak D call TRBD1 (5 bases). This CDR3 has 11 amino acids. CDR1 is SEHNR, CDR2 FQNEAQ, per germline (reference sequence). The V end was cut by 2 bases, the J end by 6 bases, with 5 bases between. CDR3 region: CASSLRGEQYF. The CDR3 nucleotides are TGTGCCAGCAGCTTAAGGGGCGAGCAGTACTTC.

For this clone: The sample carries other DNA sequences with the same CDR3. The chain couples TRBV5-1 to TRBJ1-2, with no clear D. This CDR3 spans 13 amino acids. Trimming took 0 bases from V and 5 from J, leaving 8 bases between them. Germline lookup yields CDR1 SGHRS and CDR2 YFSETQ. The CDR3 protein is CASSLGSSYGYTF. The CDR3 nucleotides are TGCGCCAGCAGCTTGGGGTCGTCTTATGGCTACACCTTC. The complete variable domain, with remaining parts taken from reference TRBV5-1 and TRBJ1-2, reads KAGVTQTPRYLIKTRGQQVTLSCSPISGHRSVSWYQQTPGQGLQFLFEYFSETQRNKGNFPGRFSGRQFSNSRSEMNVSTLELGDSALYLCASSLGSSYGYTFGSGTRLTVV.

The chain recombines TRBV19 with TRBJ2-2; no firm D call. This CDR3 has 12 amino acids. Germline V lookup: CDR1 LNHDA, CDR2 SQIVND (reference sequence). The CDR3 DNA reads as TGTGTAACAACCCCGAACACCGGGGAGCTGTTTTTT. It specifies CVTTPNTGELFF.

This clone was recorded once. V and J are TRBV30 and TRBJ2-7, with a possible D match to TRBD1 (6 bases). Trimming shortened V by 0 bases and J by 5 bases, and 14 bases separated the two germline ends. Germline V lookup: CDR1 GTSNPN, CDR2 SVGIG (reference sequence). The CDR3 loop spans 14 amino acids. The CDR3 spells CAWSVSGGGHEQYF. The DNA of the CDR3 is TGTGCCTGGAGTGTTTCTGGGGGCGGGCACGAGCAGTACTTC.

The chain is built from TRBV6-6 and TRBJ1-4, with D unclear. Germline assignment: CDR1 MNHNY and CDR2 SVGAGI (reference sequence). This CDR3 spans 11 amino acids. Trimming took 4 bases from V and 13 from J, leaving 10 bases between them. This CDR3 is CASSSLYGLFF. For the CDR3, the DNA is TGTGCCAGCAGTTCTCTCTACGGACTGTTTTTT.

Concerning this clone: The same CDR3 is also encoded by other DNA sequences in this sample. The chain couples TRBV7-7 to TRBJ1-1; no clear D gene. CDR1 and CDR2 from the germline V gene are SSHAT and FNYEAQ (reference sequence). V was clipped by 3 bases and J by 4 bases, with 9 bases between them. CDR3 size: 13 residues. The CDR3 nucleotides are TGTGCCAGCAGCTTGGACCGGGGCACTGAAGCTTTCTTT. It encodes CASSLDRGTEAFF.

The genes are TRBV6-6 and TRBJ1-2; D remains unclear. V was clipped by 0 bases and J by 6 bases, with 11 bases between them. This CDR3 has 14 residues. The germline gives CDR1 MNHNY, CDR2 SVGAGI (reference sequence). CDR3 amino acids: CASSYSGSADGYTF. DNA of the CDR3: TGTGCCAGCAGTTACTCCGGCTCAGCCGATGGCTACACCTTC.